This T cell receptor beta chain was identified during a study of post-analysis software for immune sequencing data. Study background: Recorded disease courses covered relapsing-remitting, secondary progressive and progressive-relapsing multiple sclerosis. Some patients had no subtype annotation. Study conclusions and caveats: In patients, TRBV5-6, TRBV5-1 and TRBV20-1 belonged to five TRBV segments found more frequently than in controls. Controls' normalized Chao1 diversity significantly exceeded that of multiple sclerosis patients.

The germline V gene has CDR1 SGHKS and CDR2 YYEKEE (reference sequence). This CDR3 is built from 17 residues. Trimming shortened V by 0 bases and J by 3 bases, and 15 bases separated the two germline ends. Remarks on this clonotype: Its target is not known.

cDNA libraries for TCR beta contained unique molecular identifiers. One entry per CDR3 protein, called by TCRdb with MiXCR from the PCR reads. The sample consists of 700,000 to 800,000 distinct CDR3 sequences, roughly 30% of them appearing once. The receptor was isolated from a girl aged 5 to 17 with multiple sclerosis. Material: blood. V usage is TRBV5-5 and J usage is TRBJ2-2, with D perhaps TRBD1 or TRBD2 (6 bases each). The CDR3 DNA reads as TGTGCCAGCAGCTTGGACCCAGGGGAGGTATACACCGGGGAGCTGTTTTTT. It is translated as CASSLDPGEVYTGELFF.